The T cell receptor beta chain under discussion was sequenced for a study of T-cell reconstitution after alpha-beta-depleted transplantation in children. The CDR3 is 16 amino acids. J gave up 6 bases and V 0 bases, and 2 bases lay outside the gene matches. From germline, CDR1 is SGHRS and CDR2 YFSETQ. As it was prepared, the TCRbeta library received unique molecular identifiers. TCRdb used MiXCR to reprocess the PCR reads, holding one entry per CDR3 protein. The sample carries fewer than 150,000 distinct CDR3 sequences, roughly 9.7% recorded once. This rearrangement joins TRBV5-1 to TRBJ2-1, with 14 bases that match TRBD2. The receptor comes from a girl under three years old who had a stem cell transplant for combined immunodeficiency, so the T cells may come from the graft donor. This material consisted of PBMCs, mostly from graft donor cells, taken 180 days after TCRalphabeta/CD19-depleted stem cell transplant. The chain's CDR3 is CASSLEGLAGVNEQFF. DNA for the CDR3: TGCGCCAGCAGCTTGGAGGGACTAGCGGGAGTCAATGAGCAGTTCTTC.